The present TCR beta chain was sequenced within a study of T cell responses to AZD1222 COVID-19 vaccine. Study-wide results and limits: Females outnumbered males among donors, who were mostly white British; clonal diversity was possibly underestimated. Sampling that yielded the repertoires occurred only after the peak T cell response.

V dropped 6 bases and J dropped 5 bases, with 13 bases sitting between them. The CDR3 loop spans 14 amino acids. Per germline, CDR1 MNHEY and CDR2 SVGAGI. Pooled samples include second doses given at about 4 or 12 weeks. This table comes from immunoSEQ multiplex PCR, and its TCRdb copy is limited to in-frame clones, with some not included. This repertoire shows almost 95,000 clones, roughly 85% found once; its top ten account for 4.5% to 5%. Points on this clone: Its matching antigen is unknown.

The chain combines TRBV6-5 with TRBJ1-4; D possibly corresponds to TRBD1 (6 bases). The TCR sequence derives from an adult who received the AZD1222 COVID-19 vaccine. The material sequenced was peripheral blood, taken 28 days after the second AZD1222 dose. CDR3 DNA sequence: TGTGCCAGCAGCACAGGGAGACGCAATGAAAAACTGTTTTTT. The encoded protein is CASSTGRRNEKLFF.